This TCR beta chain was retrieved from a study of cytomegalovirus exposure and HLA in healthy donors. The CDR3 has 15 amino acids. The germline CDR1 and CDR2 sequences are SEHNR and FQNEAQ (reference sequence). The germline V and J ends were trimmed by 3 bases and 1 base, with 12 bases remaining between them. Profiled with immunoSEQ multiplex PCR; TCRdb holds only in-frame clones, not every one. The sample shows 200,000 to 250,000 clones, around 86% of them seen only once. The chain links TRBV7-9 to TRBJ2-5, with D perhaps matching TRBD2 (6 bases). Sample: PBMCs. The clonotype originates from a woman younger than 30 in good health and CMV-seropositive. The CDR3 DNA reads TGTGCCAGCAGCTTCCTCGGACTAACCCAAGAGACCCAGTACTTC. Encoded protein: CASSFLGLTQETQYF.